These T cell receptor beta chains were read from a single sample in a study of cytomegalovirus exposure and HLA in healthy donors. This table comes from immunoSEQ multiplex PCR, and its TCRdb copy is limited to in-frame clones, with some not included. The profile shows over 100,000 clones, approximately 78% of them singletons. Specimen: PBMCs. These receptors came from a man aged 25 to 45 in good health and CMV-seropositive. The CDR3 runs from the conserved cysteine through the conserved F or W. Fields, in order: CDR3 length, V gene, D gene, J gene, clone size, CDR3 DNA, CDR3 protein. D genes are given only for firm matches. Size values are once, few and many counts, or a class for expanded clones, and some rows have none.

13	TRBV11-3	TRBD1	TRBJ1-2	.	TGTGCCAGCAGCTTAGTAGGGGGCGGAGGCTACACCTTC	CASSLVGGGGYTF
13	TRBV19	.	TRBJ1-2	.	TGTGCCAGTAGTTTCGGGGTTAACTATGGCTACACCTTC	CASSFGVNYGYTF
14	TRBV7-2	.	TRBJ1-4	.	TGTGCCAGCAGTTCCCGGGGGGGACACCTAAAACTGTTTTTT	CASSSRGGHLKLFF
14	TRBV10-3	.	TRBJ2-7	.	TGTGCCATCAGTGGCCGGGACATTACCTACGAGCAGTACTTC	CAISGRDITYEQYF
16	TRBV5-1	TRBD1	TRBJ2-7	once	TGCGCCAGCAGCTTGGCTACAGGGGGACTCTCCTACGAGCAGTACTTC	CASSLATGGLSYEQYF
17	TRBV2	TRBD2	TRBJ2-1	.	TGTGCCAGTGGGCTACTAGGACTAGCGGGGGGGGGTAATGAGCAGTTCTTC	CASGLLGLAGGGNEQFF
15	TRBV5-6	.	TRBJ2-7	.	TGTGCCAGCAGCTTGGAAGCCAGGGACTCCTACGAGCAGTACTTC	CASSLEARDSYEQYF
15	TRBV27	.	TRBJ2-2	.	TGTGCCAGCAGTTTTTTAGGGGGGGCCACCGGGGAGCTGTTTTTT	CASSFLGGATGELFF
16	TRBV10-3	TRBD1	TRBJ2-7	.	TGTGCCATCAGTGATGCAGTAACAGGGGGCCTCTACGAGCAGTACTTC	CAISDAVTGGLYEQYF
13	TRBV5-1	.	TRBJ1-1	.	TGCGCCAGCAGCTTGGCCGGTTACACTGAAGCTTTCTTT	CASSLAGYTEAFF
13	TRBV10-1	.	TRBJ1-2	.	TGCGCCAGCAGTGCAGGGAGGGCTCGGGGCTACACCTTC	CASSAGRARGYTF
14	TRBV29-1	TRBD2	TRBJ2-3	.	TGCAGCGTTGATGGAGCGGGGGGCACAGATACGCAGTATTTT	CSVDGAGGTDTQYF
14	TRBV6-6	.	TRBJ2-6	few	TGTGCCAGCAGCCACTACTCTGGGGCCAACGTCCTGACTTTC	CASSHYSGANVLTF
15	TRBV5-6	TRBD1	TRBJ2-5	.	TGTGCCAGCAGCTTGGGGACAGGGGTAACGACGACCCAGTACTTC	CASSLGTGVTTTQYF
13	TRBV29-1	.	TRBJ1-5	.	TGCAGCGTTCAAGAAGGGGGAGGGCAGCCCCAGCATTTT	CSVQEGGGQPQHF
19	TRBV2	TRBD2	TRBJ2-2	.	TGTGCCAGCAGAGGGAGGGTGGCAGGGTTAGGTACCTACACCGGGGAGCTGTTTTTT	CASRGRVAGLGTYTGELFF
14	TRBV27	.	TRBJ2-1	.	TGTGCCAGCAGTTTGAGGACAGCATACAATGAGCAGTTCTTC	CASSLRTAYNEQFF